The sequence of this T cell receptor (beta chain) was determined in a study of shared clonotypes between healthy human individuals (dated by TCRdb to 2019 to 2021). Background for the entire study: A couple of women and a few men aged 18 to 49 years were included in the cohort. To estimate repertoire size and how much clonotype sharing occurs between individuals, the study deeply sequenced the blood TCR repertoires of roughly 5 healthy adults. To increase sequencing depth and limit assay-specific biases, TCR repertoire library preparation and sequencing were carried out by different laboratories using diverse techniques. Each donor's leukapheresis produced roughly between roughly 0.9 and 9 billion PBMCs.

As to this clone: No antigen is known for it. Base qualities were left out, and no much larger clone turns up one base away.

TCR CDR3 regions were amplified from genomic DNA by multiplex PCR using the deep immunoSEQ assay. Extracted genomic DNA from each cell subset was distributed evenly across all wells of several immunoSEQ 96-well plates, and each plate was treated as a replicate. Each replicate PCR for unsorted PBMC received 300 to 350 ng genomic DNA, equal to 25,000 to 30,000 T cell genomes. Genomic DNA from unsorted PBMC was sequenced over ten immunoSEQ deep assay plates. The purified libraries were quantified using a Qubit 3.0 fluorometer, sized with a Bioanalyzer 2100, and then quantified again using the KAPA Library Quantification kit. Every immunoSEQ 96-well plate was sequenced on a separate single-read 150-cycle Illumina NextSeq 550 flow cell. On the authors' methods: Because the immunoSEQ output held only junctional sequences and lacked quality scores, the filtering could not match the filtering applied to full-length reads. Sequences were annotated with PyIR, a Python wrapper for IgBLAST v1.9, using IMGT germline references to assign V/J genes and CDR3. Reads were removed for weak V/J assignments (E-value above 1e-6), missing CDR3, stop codons, out-of-frame junctions, or ambiguous translated residues. A V3J clonotype was defined by an identical inferred V gene, J gene, and CDR3 amino acid sequence. The percentage overlap between two repertoires was calculated by dividing the number of shared unique clonotypes by the size of the smaller repertoire. Richness of each repertoire was evaluated using RTK rarefaction, the Chao1 estimator, and Recon v2.1 estimates of unobserved clonotypes. In TCRdb, the immuneACCESS table is reduced to in-frame sequences with V and J assigned. These tables do not hold every clone; where another copy was compared, an unresolved V gene accounts for under half, and the others remain unexplained. V, J and clone size derive from that table, while D and trimming were established from the DNA sequence. This sample lists about 450,000 clones; about 80% were detected once. The ten largest clones represent roughly 12% of the sample.

The donors were healthy, HIV-negative adults with no recently reported acute infections or vaccinations. All donors were Caucasian adults living in Nashville, Tennessee, USA. For unsorted samples, 70 million to 95 million PBMCs were counted, and genomic DNA was extracted using the QIAamp DNA Blood Mini kit. Blood was collected by leukapheresis, and PBMCs were isolated by Ficoll-Histopaque density gradient centrifugation and then cryopreserved in liquid nitrogen vapor phase. Study-wide conclusions, independent of this receptor: The small number of donors limited the genetic and exposure-history diversity represented. Sampling was limited to blood, and TCR repertoires in tissue likely differ from TCR repertoires in blood. Based on pairwise subsampling, the degree of clonotype sharing among donors was expected to be affected by sequencing depth.

The sequenced material came from PBMCs. The sequence was obtained from a woman in her thirties or forties in good health. Some clones in this sample may be carry-over from other donors' samples.

Here is the DNA: TGCGCCAGCAGTGTCCAGGGTGGTTACAATGAGCAGTTCTTC. This translates into CASSVQGGYNEQFF. The chain is made from TRBV5-1 and TRBJ2-1; the D gene is possibly TRBD1, with 5 bases matching. V is cut by 5 bases and J by 4 bases, and the space between the germline ends is 13 bases. CDR1 and CDR2 are drawn from the germline V gene: SGHRS, YFSETQ. Spanning cysteine to phenylalanine, the CDR3 consists of 14 amino acids. Only CDR3 DNA remains: 42 bases, in frame from the first base.